One and the same sample provided the 14 T cell receptor beta chains below, sequenced in a study of HIV-infected patients and healthy controls. Whole blood was used without fractionation, so all unsorted peripheral T cells were included. 500 ng RNA was reverse transcribed with alpha and beta constant-region primers. Using multiplexing indices, alpha and beta chain libraries were generated apart by chain-specific third strand synthesis. Each CDR3 protein gets one entry after TCRdb re-called the 5' RACE reads with MiXCR. The sample lists 6,000 or so distinct CDR3 sequences; approximately 22% were seen once. The sample consisted of blood, taken before antiretroviral therapy. The receptors here all came from an adult with HIV infection.

This rearrangement joins TRBV11-2 to TRBJ2-7; D might be TRBD2 (6 bases). The CDR3 extends over 14 amino acids. Germline V gene lookup returns CDR1 SGHAT and CDR2 FQNNGV. V was cut by 4 bases and J by 7 bases, with 17 bases left in between. The DNA for the CDR3 is TGTGCCAGCAGCTCCTGGGGAAATGGGGGGGAGCAGTACTTC. It encodes CASSSWGNGGEQYF.

In its sample, this clonotype ranks as medium-sized (0.01 to 0.1%). This chain links TRBV27 with TRBJ1-5; possibly TRBD1 for D (5 bases). Germline assignment: CDR1 MNHEY and CDR2 SMNVEV (reference sequence). CDR3 size: 15 residues. Trimming shortened V by 4 bases and J by 2 bases, and 12 bases separated the two germline ends. The CDR3: CASSWGGGGNQPQHF. CDR3 in DNA: TGTGCCAGCAGTTGGGGCGGCGGGGGCAATCAGCCCCAGCATTTT.

This clonotype has at least ten counts. The chain combines TRBV5-1 with TRBJ2-7; 7 bases are a match to TRBD1. This CDR3 has 14 amino acids. The V gene's germline CDR1 is SGHRS and CDR2 YFSETQ. The V segment lost 6 bases and the J segment 6 bases; nucleotides outside the gene matches: 12. CDR3 nucleotide sequence: TGCGCCAGCACCGACGGGACAGCAGGGCCCGAGCAGTACTTC. Translating it yields CASTDGTAGPEQYF. Complete variable domain (other parts from reference TRBV5-1 and TRBJ2-7): KAGVTQTPRYLIKTRGQQVTLSCSPISGHRSVSWYQQTPGQGLQFLFEYFSETQRNKGNFPGRFSGRQFSNSRSEMNVSTLELGDSALYLCASTDGTAGPEQYFGPGTRLTVT.

This clonotype was detected many times. The chain recombines TRBV3-1 with TRBJ2-5, with D unresolved. This CDR3 comprises 11 residues. With 3 bases removed from V and 4 bases from J, the gap between germline ends came to 3 bases. Germline lookup yields CDR1 LGHDT and CDR2 YNNKEL (reference sequence). The CDR3 DNA reads TGTGCCAGCAGCCAGACAGAGACCCAGTACTTC. This sequence encodes CASSQTETQYF.

In its sample, this clonotype was seen many times. The chain employs TRBV19 and TRBJ2-1; 11 bases line up with TRBD1. Germline CDR1 reads LNHDA; CDR2 reads SQIVND (reference sequence). V dropped 4 bases and J dropped 6; count of bases not matched to a gene: 5. The CDR3 is 15 residues long. CDR3 loop: CASSTGQGAGNEQFF. The DNA of the CDR3 is TGTGCCAGTAGTACCGGACAGGGGGCCGGCAATGAGCAGTTCTTC.

The table lists this clonotype with a count of one. The J gene is TRBJ1-3, the V gene TRBV12-3 or TRBV12-4; D is unclear. The CDR3 covers 14 residues. Trimming pared 11 bases from V and 2 bases from J, leaving 16 bases between. CDR3 sequence: CAPCGPFPGNTIYF. The CDR3 DNA follows: TGTGCCCCTTGCGGGCCATTCCCTGGAAACACCATATATTTT.

Sample share makes this clonotype medium-sized. The chain has TRBV18 and TRBJ2-3; D is possibly TRBD1 (6 bases). The CDR3 spans 15 residues. Trimming removed 3 bases at V and 3 bases at J, with 13 bases between. Germline V lookup: CDR1 KGHSH, CDR2 LQKENI. As DNA, the CDR3 is TGTGCCAGCTCACCCCCACAGGGCGGGACAGATACGCAGTATTTT. Translation gives CASSPPQGGTDTQYF.

This clonotype occurred many times. V and J are TRBV7-2 and TRBJ1-1; D might be TRBD1 (6 bases). Trimming removed 3 bases at V and 2 bases at J, with 13 bases between. CDR3 length equals 15 residues. CDR1 and CDR2 (germline): SGHTA, FQGNSA. The CDR3 region is CASSLNPGANTEAFF. The CDR3 nucleotides read TGTGCCAGCAGCTTGAATCCGGGGGCCAACACTGAAGCTTTCTTT.

With regard to this clonotype: Since a much larger clone is just one base distant, this may be a read error. The gene calls are TRBV7-8 and TRBJ2-2, with D uncertain. Germline CDR1 is SGHVS and CDR2 is FQNEAQ. The ends were cut back, 7 bases at V and 3 bases at J, with 12 bases in the middle. The CDR3 is 14 amino acids. The CDR3 region is CASIPTRYTGELFF. CDR3 coding DNA: TGTGCCAGCATCCCCACCCGGTACACCGGGGAGCTGTTTTTT.

The chain employs TRBV5-1 and TRBJ2-3; D not resolved. V lost 3 bases to trimming and J lost 0 bases, with 8 bases between them. Germline V gene sequence: CDR1 SGHRS, CDR2 YFSETQ. This CDR3 has 14 amino acids. CDR3 sequence reads: CASSSGQSTDTQYF. CDR3 nucleotides: TGCGCCAGCAGCTCGGGCCAGAGCACAGATACGCAGTATTTT.

This clonotype is classed as medium-sized. The V gene is TRBV12-3 or TRBV12-4, the J gene TRBJ2-7; possibly TRBD1 for D (6 bases). Trimming pared 5 bases from V and 2 bases from J, leaving 13 bases between. The CDR3 is made up of 14 amino acids. The CDR3 bases are TGTGCCAGCAGTCGAAAGGGGGAAACCTACGAGCAGTACTTC. Translation gives CASSRKGETYEQYF.

This clonotype was seen many times. J is TRBJ1-4 and V is TRBV20-1; 7 nucleotides line up with TRBD1. CDR1 and CDR2 from the germline V gene are DFQATT and SNEGSKA (reference sequence). The V segment lost 0 bases and the J segment 8 bases; nucleotides outside the gene matches: 12. CDR3 length equals 16 residues. The CDR3 region has the DNA TGCAGTGCTAGAGACCGGACAGGTCTGACAACCGAAAAACTGTTTTTT. This codes for CSARDRTGLTTEKLFF.

This clonotype was observed many times. V and J are TRBV14 and TRBJ2-4; the D is unclear. From germline, CDR1 is SGHDN and CDR2 FVKESK. With 0 bases removed from V and 15 bases from J, the gap between germline ends came to 12 bases. The length of the CDR3 is 12 residues. CDR3 loop: CASSQEGINVYF. DNA of the CDR3: TGTGCCAGCAGCCAAGAGGGTATTAATGTGTACTTC.

By its share, this clonotype is medium-sized. The rearrangement uses TRBV9 and TRBJ2-5; TRBD1 aligns across 7 bases. The CDR3 is 15 residues long. J gave up 5 bases and V 3 bases, and 10 bases lay outside the gene matches. Germline CDR1 reads SGDLS; CDR2 reads YYNGEE. In nucleotides, the CDR3 is TGTGCCAGCAGCGAGCGACAGGGACCGTACGAGACCCAGTACTTC. Amino acid sequence: CASSERQGPYETQYF.